Presented here are 26 T cell receptor beta chains from one specimen sequenced in a study of technical replicates of blood from a few donors. Clones were read by immunoSEQ multiplex PCR, and TCRdb kept only the in-frame ones, dropping some. The sample holds some 57,000 clones, around nine tenths seen once. Sequenced: PBMCs. The receptors come from a human donor in good health. Some clones in this sample may be carry-over from other donors' samples.

The V and J genes are TRBV20-1 and TRBJ2-3; no definite D call. The CDR3 covers 11 residues. Germline V lookup: CDR1 DFQATT, CDR2 SNEGSKA (reference sequence). Trimming cost V 3 bases and J 3 bases, with 4 bases left between them. CDR3 in amino acids: CSARSTDTQYF. In DNA form, the CDR3 reads TGCAGTGCTAGGTCGACAGATACGCAGTATTTT.

The chain uses TRBV16 and TRBJ1-2; D is unresolved. CDR1 and CDR2 (germline): KGHSY, FQNENV. Trimming removed 3 bases from V and 4 bases from J, with 6 bases in between. CDR3 size: 12 residues. In DNA, the CDR3 is TGTGCCAGCAGCCAGGGAGGCTATGGCTACACCTTC. It codes for CASSQGGYGYTF.

This chain links TRBV5-1 with TRBJ2-5; TRBD2 might be the D (5 bases). CDR3 length: 13 amino acids. Germline loops: CDR1 SGHRS, CDR2 YFSETQ. V was pared by 4 bases and J by 1 base, with 8 bases between. The CDR3 reads CASSRAGQETQYF. The CDR3 nucleotides are TGCGCCAGCAGCCGTGCGGGCCAAGAGACCCAGTACTTC.

The chain uses TRBV18 and TRBJ2-1; 8 bases agree with TRBD2. J lost 9 bases, V lost 3 bases, and 10 bases had no gene match. The CDR3 has 15 residues. Germline lookup yields CDR1 KGHSH and CDR2 LQKENI. The CDR3 spells CASSPGTRGNGEQFF. CDR3 in DNA: TGTGCCAGCTCACCCGGGACTAGAGGTAATGGTGAGCAGTTCTTC.

This clone was seen a single time. At one of its ends the junction is not consistent with the germline gene, which may arise from a read error. The V gene is TRBV6-1, the J gene TRBJ2-7, with 7 positions matching TRBD2. The CDR3 covers 15 residues. Germline assignment: CDR1 MNHNS and CDR2 SASEGT. The DNA for the CDR3 is TGTGCCAGCAGTGAAAGACTAGCAGGCTCCGACGAGCAGTACTTC. Translated, it gives CASSERLAGSDEQYF.

The rearrangement joins TRBV6-5 to TRBJ2-5, with 10 bases fitting TRBD2. The germline V gene has CDR1 MNHEY and CDR2 SVGAGI. Germline trimming cut 7 bases from V and 5 bases from J; bases unmatched to any gene: 7. The CDR3 has 14 amino acids. The chain's CDR3 is CASKRLAGEETQYF. The CDR3 nucleotides read TGTGCCAGCAAGCGTCTAGCGGGGGAGGAGACCCAGTACTTC.

Only one count was recorded for this clone. The chain couples TRBV7-6 to TRBJ1-1, with D uncertain. The V and J ends lost 1 base and 6 bases respectively, with 15 bases between them. CDR1 is SGHVS, CDR2 FNYEAQ, per germline. The CDR3 has 15 amino acids. In DNA, the CDR3 is TGTGCCAGCAGCTTAGGTAGGATGGAGGAGGCTGAAGCTTTCTTT. It codes for CASSLGRMEEAEAFF.

The rearrangement uses TRBV25-1 and TRBJ2-3; TRBD1 is a possible D gene (6 bases). This CDR3 has 13 residues. Looked up from germline, CDR1 is MGHDK and CDR2 is SYGVNS. The V end was cut by 8 bases, the J end by 2 bases, with 11 bases between. CDR3 loop: CASYRDTTDTQYF. In DNA, the CDR3 is TGTGCCAGCTACCGGGACACCACAGATACGCAGTATTTT.

Here the CDR3 reads CASSLALAGETQYF. The CDR3 bases are TGTGCCAGCAGCTTAGCTCTAGCGGGAGAGACCCAGTACTTC. The chain couples TRBV7-7 to TRBJ2-5; 8 bases are a match to TRBD2. Germline trimming cut 0 bases from V and 4 bases from J; bases unmatched to any gene: 1. The CDR3 is made up of 14 amino acids. Germline CDR1 reads SSHAT; CDR2 reads FNYEAQ (reference sequence).

This chain joins TRBV27 and TRBJ1-5; 9 bases fit TRBD1. The ends lost 8 bases at V and 6 bases at J; junction bases unmatched: 14. The CDR3 has 16 amino acids. The V gene's germline CDR1 is MNHEY and CDR2 SMNVEV (reference sequence). CDR3 DNA: TGTGCCAGCGGATCGACTCTTGGGACAGGGTTTCAGCCCCAGCATTTT. This gives the protein CASGSTLGTGFQPQHF.

This chain connects TRBV25-1 to TRBJ2-5; D perhaps matches TRBD1 (5 bases). With 1 base removed from V and 4 bases from J, the gap between germline ends came to 22 bases. The CDR3 consists of 18 residues. Germline CDR1 is MGHDK and CDR2 is SYGVNS. This chain's CDR3 is CASSESRPRQRSGETQYF. The CDR3 DNA reads TGTGCCAGCAGTGAATCCCGGCCCCGACAGCGCTCCGGAGAGACCCAGTACTTC.

This clone was recorded only once. The rearrangement links TRBV27 to TRBJ1-2; 9 positions match TRBD1. V lost 6 bases, J lost 4 bases, and 3 bases stayed unmatched. Germline lookup yields CDR1 MNHEY and CDR2 SMNVEV (reference sequence). This CDR3 spans 13 amino acids. DNA for the CDR3: TGTGCCAGCAGCCGGACAGGGGCCTATGGCTACACCTTC. The encoded protein is CASSRTGAYGYTF.

This clone came up once. The chain carries TRBV7-2 and TRBJ2-1; D not resolved. This CDR3 has 12 amino acids. Trimming took 0 bases from V and 10 from J, leaving 7 bases between them. Per the germline V gene, CDR1 is SGHTA and CDR2 is FQGNSA. The CDR3 here is CASSLAVGEQFF. The CDR3 DNA is TGTGCCAGCAGCTTAGCTGTCGGGGAGCAGTTCTTC.

This rearrangement joins TRBV7-2 to TRBJ2-5; maybe TRBD2 (5 bases). Deletions cut 8 bases from V and 5 bases from J, with 9 bases between. Germline CDR1 SGHTA, CDR2 FQGNSA. This CDR3 has 11 amino acids. CDR3 sequence: CASGVAETQYF. Here the CDR3 DNA reads TGTGCCAGCGGAGTAGCGGAGACCCAGTACTTC.

The chain joins TRBV9 to TRBJ2-3, with D perhaps TRBD2 (6 bases). CDR1 and CDR2 from the germline V gene are SGDLS and YYNGEE. The CDR3 loop spans 16 amino acids. Trimming took off 0 bases at V and 6 bases at J, with 17 bases between the two ends. CDR3 DNA sequence: TGTGCCAGCAGCGTAGGTGGTAGCGGTCGGTCGGATACGCAGTATTTT. Translated, it gives CASSVGGSGRSDTQYF.

The genes are TRBV7-7 and TRBJ2-1, with TRBD2 identical over 10 bases. The CDR3 is made up of 14 amino acids. CDR1 is SSHAT and CDR2 is FNYEAQ in the germline V gene (reference sequence). J gave up 8 bases and V 5 bases, and 6 bases lay outside the gene matches. In DNA, the CDR3 is TGTGCCAGCAGCCCGAGCGGGGGGGCCCATGAGCAGTTCTTC. Amino acid sequence: CASSPSGGAHEQFF.

The V call is TRBV6-5, the J call TRBJ1-2; 8 bases agree with TRBD1. CDR1 MNHEY and CDR2 SVGAGI come from the germline V gene. This CDR3 is 14 amino acids long. Unmatched junction bases numbered 6, after V lost 5 bases and J lost 4 bases. CDR3 residues: CASSADRVTYGYTF. The CDR3 bases are TGTGCCAGCAGTGCGGACAGGGTAACCTATGGCTACACCTTC.

V and J are TRBV7-3 and TRBJ1-5; TRBD1 aligns across 7 bases. After removal of 1 base from V and 1 base from J, the junction contained 7 bases not matched to a gene. Germline V gene sequence: CDR1 SGHTA, CDR2 FQGTGA. CDR3 size: 17 residues. In DNA form, the CDR3 reads TGTGCCAGCAGCTTAAATCTAGGCAGGGGGAGCAATCAGCCCCAGCATTTT. Encoded protein: CASSLNLGRGSNQPQHF.

The V gene is TRBV6-5, the J gene TRBJ2-7; 9 bases fit TRBD1. The germline gives CDR1 MNHEY, CDR2 SVGAGI. The CDR3 extends over 15 amino acids. V was pared by 5 bases and J by 4 bases, with 9 bases of the junction left unmatched. The CDR3 protein is CASSPTGTGSYEQYF. CDR3 bases: TGTGCCAGCAGTCCCACCGGGACAGGGAGTTACGAGCAGTACTTC.

The rearrangement links TRBV7-3 to TRBJ2-1; TRBD1 is a possible D gene (5 bases). V gave up 2 bases and J gave up 6 bases, with 8 bases separating them. The CDR3 sequence is 13 residues long. Germline-derived CDR1 and CDR2 are SGHTA and FQGTGA. CDR3 residues: CASSLSRVNEQFF. CDR3 coding DNA: TGTGCCAGCAGCTTATCCAGGGTCAATGAGCAGTTCTTC.

The genes are TRBV18 and TRBJ1-5, with 7 bases matching TRBD1. The CDR3 is 15 amino acids. Trimming cost V 6 bases and J 4 bases; bases outside gene matches: 9. Germline assignment: CDR1 KGHSH and CDR2 LQKENI. The DNA of the CDR3 is TGTGCCAGCTCCCCCGGGGTGGGACAGAATCAGCCCCAGCATTTT. Translation: CASSPGVGQNQPQHF.

The rearrangement joins TRBV7-9 to TRBJ2-7; 7 bases are shared with TRBD1. The germline V gene encodes CDR1 SEHNR and CDR2 FQNEAQ (reference sequence). Unmatched junction bases numbered 7, after V lost 0 bases and J lost 2 bases. This CDR3 spans 16 amino acids. The CDR3: CASSLAAAGGAYEQYF. CDR3 DNA: TGTGCCAGCAGCTTAGCGGCGGCAGGGGGTGCCTACGAGCAGTACTTC. The variable domain in full, with the rest retrieved from reference TRBV7-9 and TRBJ2-7, is DTGVSQNPRHKITKRGQNVTFRCDPISEHNRLYWYRQTLGQGPEFLTYFQNEAQLEKSRLLSDRFSAERPKGSFSTLEIQRTEQGDSAMYLCASSLAAAGGAYEQYFGPGTRLTVT.

This sequence joins TRBV30 and TRBJ2-7; 12 nucleotides match TRBD2. CDR1 is GTSNPN and CDR2 is SVGIG in the germline V gene (reference sequence). The J segment lost 7 bases and the V segment lost 2 bases, leaving 15 bases of the junction unmatched. The CDR3 is 17 residues long. The CDR3 region is CAWSKTGTSGRLLEQYF. In DNA, the CDR3 is TGTGCCTGGAGTAAAACCGGGACTAGCGGGCGGCTCCTTGAGCAGTACTTC.

The V call is TRBV6-5, the J call TRBJ2-7, with no clear D. V was clipped by 2 bases and J by 2 bases, with 10 bases between them. Germline V gives CDR1 MNHEY, CDR2 SVGAGI. The CDR3 extends over 14 amino acids. The CDR3 is CASSYGPITYEQYF. The CDR3 bases are TGTGCCAGCAGTTACGGCCCGATCACCTACGAGCAGTACTTC.

The chain carries TRBV7-2 and TRBJ1-1; 7 positions agree with TRBD1. The CDR3 runs 14 residues. Germline V CDR1 and CDR2: SGHTA, FQGNSA. V lost 3 bases and J lost 2; bases outside the gene matches: 3. The DNA of the CDR3 is TGTGCCAGCAGCTTTGGACAGGCTAACACTGAAGCTTTCTTT. Protein sequence: CASSFGQANTEAFF.

V is TRBV21-1 and J is TRBJ2-4; the table's D call, TRBD1, has no DNA check behind it. TRBV21-1 corresponds to a pseudogene. The CDR3 extends over 18 amino acids. CDR3 in DNA: TGTGCCAGCAGCCGGTCTGGGGGACAGGGAAGGGTCAAAAACATTCAGTACTTC. This sequence encodes CASSRSGGQGRVKNIQYF.